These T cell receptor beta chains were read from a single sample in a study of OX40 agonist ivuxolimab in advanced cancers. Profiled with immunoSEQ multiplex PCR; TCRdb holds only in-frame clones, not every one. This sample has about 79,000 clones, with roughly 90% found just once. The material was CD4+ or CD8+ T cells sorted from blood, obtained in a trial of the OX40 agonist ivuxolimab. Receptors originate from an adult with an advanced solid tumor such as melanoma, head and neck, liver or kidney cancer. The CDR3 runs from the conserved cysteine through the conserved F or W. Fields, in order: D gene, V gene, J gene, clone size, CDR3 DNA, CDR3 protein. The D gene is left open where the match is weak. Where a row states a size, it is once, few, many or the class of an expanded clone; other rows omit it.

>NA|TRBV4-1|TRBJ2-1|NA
TGCGCCAGCAGCCCCATAAGGCAGGCGGGGCCCTACAATGAGCAGTTCTTC
CASSPIRQAGPYNEQFF
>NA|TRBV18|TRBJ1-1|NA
TGTGCCAGCTCACCACAAGAGGTTCCGGGGGGCGAGAACACTGAAGCTTTCTTT
CASSPQEVPGGENTEAFF
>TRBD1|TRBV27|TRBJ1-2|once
TGTGCCAGCAGTTTCCAGGGGGCTAATGGCTACACCTTC
CASSFQGANGYTF
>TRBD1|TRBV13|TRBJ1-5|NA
TGTGCCAGCAGCTCCTCCCGGGACAGGGGAGTGGGTAGCAATCAGCCCCAGCATTTT
CASSSSRDRGVGSNQPQHF
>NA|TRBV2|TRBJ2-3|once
TGTGCCAGCAGTGAAGAAGCCAAGGGTACGCAGTATTTT
CASSEEAKGTQYF
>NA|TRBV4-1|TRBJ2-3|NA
TGCGCCAGCAGCCAAAACGGCGAGCGTGCGGATACGCAGTATTTT
CASSQNGERADTQYF
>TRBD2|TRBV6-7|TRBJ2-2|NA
TGTGCCAGCAGTTACCCGACTAGCTACACCGGGGAGCTGTTTTTT
CASSYPTSYTGELFF
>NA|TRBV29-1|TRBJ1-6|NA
TGCAGCGCCCGGACCGGGGATGGGGCCCTCCACTTT
CSARTGDGALHF
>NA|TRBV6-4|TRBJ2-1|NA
TGTGCCAGCAGTGACCACAGGGCGGTTTTTTCCTACAATGAGCAGTTCTTC
CASSDHRAVFSYNEQFF
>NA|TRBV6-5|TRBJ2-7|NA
TGTGCCAGCAGTTACTCGGGACACGAGCAGTACTTC
CASSYSGHEQYF
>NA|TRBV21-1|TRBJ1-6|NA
TGTGCCAGTACCCCAAGGGAAAAGAGCTCCTATAATTCACCCCTCCACTTT
CASTPREKSSYNSPLHF
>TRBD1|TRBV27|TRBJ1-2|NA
TGTGCCAGCAGTTTGGGACAGGGGTTGCGTGTCTACACCTTC
CASSLGQGLRVYTF
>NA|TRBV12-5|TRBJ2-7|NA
TGTGCTAGCTGTCCGGGACTGAACTACGAGCAGTACTTC
CASCPGLNYEQYF
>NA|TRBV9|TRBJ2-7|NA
TGTGCCAGCAGCGTAGGAAGTATCCTGGGTCGCGAGCAGTACTTC
CASSVGSILGREQYF
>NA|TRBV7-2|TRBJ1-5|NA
TGTGCCAGCAGCTTAGCGCGGACAAGCAATCAGCCCCAGCATTTT
CASSLARTSNQPQHF
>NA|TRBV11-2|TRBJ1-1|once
TGTGCCAGCAGCTTTACAGGTGCGGACACTGAAGCTTTCTTT
CASSFTGADTEAFF
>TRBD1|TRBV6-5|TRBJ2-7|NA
TGTGCCAGCAGTTGGCAGGGGGACGAGCAGTACTTC
CASSWQGDEQYF
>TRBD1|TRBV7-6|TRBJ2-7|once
TGTGCCAGCAGCCGAGCGACCGGGACAGACTACTACGAGCAGTACTTC
CASSRATGTDYYEQYF
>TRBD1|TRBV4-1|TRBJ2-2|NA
TGCGCCAGCAGCGCCGTTTCCAACAGGGGATACACCGGGGAGCTGTTTTTT
CASSAVSNRGYTGELFF
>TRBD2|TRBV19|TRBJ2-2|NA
TGTGCCAGTTCCCCGGGGGGGGGAACGAACACCGGGGAGCTGTTTTTT
CASSPGGGTNTGELFF
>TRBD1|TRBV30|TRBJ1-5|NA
TGTGCCTGGAGTGCTCCCAGGGGGAGCAATCAGCCCCAGCATTTT
CAWSAPRGSNQPQHF
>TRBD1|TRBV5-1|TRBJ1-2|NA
TGCGCCAGCAGCCCGACAGGGGGCTATTATGGCTACACCTTC
CASSPTGGYYGYTF
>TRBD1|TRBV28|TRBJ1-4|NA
TGTGCCAGCAGTTTATCCACTACAGGGGCGGGTGAAAAACTGTTTTTT
CASSLSTTGAGEKLFF
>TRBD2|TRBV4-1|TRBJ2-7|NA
TGCGCCAGCAGCCACTCTAGCGGGTACGAGCAGTACTTC
CASSHSSGYEQYF
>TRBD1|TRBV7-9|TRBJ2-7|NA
TGTGCCAGCAGCTCATCCGGGACAGGGATACCCTACGAGCAGTACTTC
CASSSSGTGIPYEQYF
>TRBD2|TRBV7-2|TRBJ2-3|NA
TGTGCCAGCAGCTTACCGACTAGCGGGGGAACAGATACGCAGTATTTT
CASSLPTSGGTDTQYF
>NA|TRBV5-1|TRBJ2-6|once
TGCGCCAGCAGCTTCCTCATCTCTGGGGCCAACGTCCTGACTTTC
CASSFLISGANVLTF
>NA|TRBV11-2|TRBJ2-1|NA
TGTGCCAGCAGCTTAGACGTGGGGCCTAACAATGAGCAGTTCTTC
CASSLDVGPNNEQFF
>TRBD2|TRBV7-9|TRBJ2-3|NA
TGTGCCAGCAGCCTACCCCTAGCGGGGGGCGAGATGGGGGATACGCAGTATTTT
CASSLPLAGGEMGDTQYF
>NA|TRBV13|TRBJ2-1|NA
TGTGCCAGCAGCCTGACTAGTTTCGATGAGCAGTTCTTC
CASSLTSFDEQFF
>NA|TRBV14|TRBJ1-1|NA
TGTGCCAGCCGCGAGCTCAGGGGTGGTACTGAAGCTTTCTTT
CASRELRGGTEAFF
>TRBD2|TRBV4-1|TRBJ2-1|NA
TGCGCCAGCAGCCAAGAGGGGCTAGCGGTGTCCAATGAGCAGTTCTTC
CASSQEGLAVSNEQFF
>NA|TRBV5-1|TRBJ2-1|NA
TGCGCCAGCAGCTTGGCGGGCAACAATGAGCAGTTCTTC
CASSLAGNNEQFF
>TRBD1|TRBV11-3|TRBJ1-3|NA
TGTGCCAGCAGATACGGGACAGGGGGAACAAACACCATATATTTT
CASRYGTGGTNTIYF
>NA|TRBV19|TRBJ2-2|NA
TGTGCCAGTAGGGCCGGGGAGCTGTTTTTT
CASRAGELFF
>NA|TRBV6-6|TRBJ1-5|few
TGTGCCAGCAGTTTTGGGGAAAATCAGCCCCAGCATTTT
CASSFGENQPQHF
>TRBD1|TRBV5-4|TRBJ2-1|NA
TGTGCCAGCAGCCAGGACAGGTTGCATGAGCAGTTCTTC
CASSQDRLHEQFF
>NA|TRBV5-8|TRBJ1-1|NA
TGTGCCAGCACCCAGCCTTACGGATGGACTGAAGCTTTCTTT
CASTQPYGWTEAFF
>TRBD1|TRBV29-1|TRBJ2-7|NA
TGCAGCGTTGAAGGCGGACAGGGGGAAATGTACGAGCAGTACTTC
CSVEGGQGEMYEQYF
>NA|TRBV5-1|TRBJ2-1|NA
TGCGCCAGCTACCAAGGTGCCCTAGGAATCAATGAGCAGTTCTTC
CASYQGALGINEQFF
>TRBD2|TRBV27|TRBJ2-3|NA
TGTGCCACCGGGTGGGGGGGTGGCACAGATACGCAGTATTTT
CATGWGGGTDTQYF
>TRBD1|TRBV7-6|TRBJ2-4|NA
TGTGCCAGCAGTACAACAGGGGATTTTCTAGCCAAAAACATTCAGTACTTC
CASSTTGDFLAKNIQYF
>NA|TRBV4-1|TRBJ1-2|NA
TGCGCCAGCAGCCAAGGATGGGGACGGGGCTATGGCTACACCTTC
CASSQGWGRGYGYTF
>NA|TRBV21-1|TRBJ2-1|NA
TGTGCCAGCAGCACCCCCTCTACAAGGGCTCGATCGGACAATGAGCAGTTCTTC
CASSTPSTRARSDNEQFF
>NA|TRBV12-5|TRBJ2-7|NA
TGTGCTAGTGGTTTCGGTGAGCCCTACGAGCAGTACTTC
CASGFGEPYEQYF
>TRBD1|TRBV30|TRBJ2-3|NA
TGTGCCTGGAGTGCCGGGACAGGGACAGATACGCAGTATTTT
CAWSAGTGTDTQYF
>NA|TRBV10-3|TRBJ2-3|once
TGTGCCATCCGACTCGACGTTGGGTTAGATACGCAGTATTTT
CAIRLDVGLDTQYF
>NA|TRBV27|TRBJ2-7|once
TGTGCCAGCAGTTTAGGAGGGATGCCCTACGAGCAGTACTTC
CASSLGGMPYEQYF
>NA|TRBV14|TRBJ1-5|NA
TGTGCCAGCAGCCAAGATTGGACCGGGCCCCAGCATTTT
CASSQDWTGPQHF
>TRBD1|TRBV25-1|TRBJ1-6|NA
TGTGCCAGCAGTGTAAAGGGACAGGGTAATTCACCCCTCCACTTT
CASSVKGQGNSPLHF
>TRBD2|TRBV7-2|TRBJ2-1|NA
TGTGCCAGCAGTTTCGGACTAGCGGGGTACAATGAGCAGTTCTTC
CASSFGLAGYNEQFF
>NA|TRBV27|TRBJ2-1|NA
TGTGCCAGCAGTTTATTAGCAGGGATCTACAATGAGCAGTTCTTC
CASSLLAGIYNEQFF
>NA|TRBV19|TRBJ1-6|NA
TGTGCCAGTCTATCCCGGCCGGCCTATAATTCACCCCTCCACTTT
CASLSRPAYNSPLHF
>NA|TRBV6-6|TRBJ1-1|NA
TGTGCCAGCAGCTATAGTATCACTGAAGCTTTCTTT
CASSYSITEAFF
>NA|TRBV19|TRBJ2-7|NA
TGTGCCAGTAGTATAGCCGACAGTTACTACGAGCAGTACTTC
CASSIADSYYEQYF
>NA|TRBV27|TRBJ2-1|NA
TGTGCCAGCAGTTGGGTAATCTACAATGAGCAGTTCTTC
CASSWVIYNEQFF
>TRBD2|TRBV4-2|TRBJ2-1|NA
TGTGCCAGCAGCTCCGGGACTAGCGGGGGCTATGAGCAGTTCTTC
CASSSGTSGGYEQFF
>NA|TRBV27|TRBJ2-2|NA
TGTGCCAGCAGTTTTGGCGCGGGGACCGGGGAGCTGTTTTTT
CASSFGAGTGELFF